A single sample is the source of the 18 T cell receptor beta chains below, sequenced in a study of blood T cell repertoires in COVID-19. The assay was immunoSEQ multiplex PCR, and TCRdb's table has in-frame clones only and misses some. The data contain 35,000 to 50,000 clones, around 86% of them singletons. Source material: peripheral blood. The receptors originated from a man between 60 and 70 years old with active COVID-19.

This clone was detected only once. The chain employs TRBV19 and TRBJ1-5; 8 nucleotides align to TRBD1. The CDR3 is 16 residues long. Germline CDR1 and CDR2: LNHDA and SQIVND (reference sequence). V shed 5 bases, J shed 4 bases, and the junction held 10 bases outside the gene matches. CDR3 bases: TGTGCCAGTAGTCCTAGGACAGGGCCATCTAATCAGCCCCAGCATTTT. Translating it yields CASSPRTGPSNQPQHF.

V and J are TRBV11-2 and TRBJ2-1, with D possibly matching TRBD2 (5 bases). There are 16 residues in the CDR3. The V end lost 3 bases, the J end lost 0 bases, and 12 bases lay between the germline ends. Germline values: CDR1 SGHAT, CDR2 FQNNGV. CDR3 region: CASSLNTGSSYNEQFF. DNA of the CDR3: TGTGCCAGCAGCTTGAATACGGGGAGCTCCTACAATGAGCAGTTCTTC.

The genes are TRBV7-8 and TRBJ2-4; tentatively, D is TRBD1 (5 bases). Trimming stripped 0 bases from V and 8 bases from J, with 11 bases between. Per germline, CDR1 SGHVS and CDR2 FQNEAQ. The CDR3 runs 14 residues. The CDR3 sequence: CASSLATRADIQYF. The DNA for the CDR3 is TGTGCCAGCAGCTTAGCTACCAGGGCGGACATTCAGTACTTC. The full variable domain, rest sourced from reference TRBV7-8 and TRBJ2-4, is GAGVSQSPRYKVAKRGQDVALRCDPISGHVSLFWYQQALGQGPEFLTYFQNEAQLDKSGLPSDRFFAERPEGSVSTLKIQRTQQEDSAVYLCASSLATRADIQYFGAGTRLSVL.

The V gene is TRBV3-1 (or the pseudogene TRBV3-2), the J gene TRBJ1-6; D not certain. V lost 4 bases to trimming and J lost 10 bases, with 14 bases between them. Germline CDR1 LGHDT, CDR2 YNNKEL (reference sequence). CDR3 length: 14 amino acids. CDR3 loop: CASSREGAGSPLHF. The CDR3 bases are TGTGCCAGCAGCCGCGAGGGCGCGGGGTCACCCCTCCACTTT.

The chain has TRBV6-1 and TRBJ1-5; 7 bases are shared with TRBD1. V lost 5 bases and J lost 1; bases outside the gene matches: 5. CDR3 length: 15 residues. Germline V gives CDR1 MNHNS, CDR2 SASEGT. The CDR3 reads CASSPQGVSNQPQHF. The CDR3 DNA follows: TGTGCCAGCAGTCCCCAGGGGGTGAGCAATCAGCCCCAGCATTTT.

Only one count was recorded for this clone. The chain has TRBV4-1 and TRBJ2-1; 9 nucleotides match TRBD1. Germline values: CDR1 MGHRA, CDR2 YSYEKL. The V segment lost 5 bases and the J segment 6 bases; nucleotides outside the gene matches: 8. The CDR3 is 15 amino acids. As DNA, the CDR3 is TGCGCCAGCAGCTCCGGGACAGGGTTTTTCAATGAGCAGTTCTTC. It translates to CASSSGTGFFNEQFF.

The gene calls are TRBV7-2 and TRBJ2-2; 11 bases are shared with TRBD2. This CDR3 is built from 17 residues. V lost 3 bases, J lost 3 bases, and 6 bases stayed unmatched. CDR1 is SGHTA and CDR2 is FQGNSA in the germline V gene. The CDR3 DNA follows: TGTGCCAGCAGCTTTGCTAGCGGGAGGTTCGACACCGGGGAGCTGTTTTTT. Encoded protein: CASSFASGRFDTGELFF.

The rearrangement uses TRBV6-6 and TRBJ2-2; D unclear. With 8 bases removed from V and 3 bases from J, the gap between germline ends came to 13 bases. This CDR3 comprises 14 residues. Germline V lookup: CDR1 MNHNY, CDR2 SVGAGI (reference sequence). CDR3 nucleotide sequence: TGTGCCAGCTATAACGGAGACCACACCGGGGAGCTGTTTTTT. Translating gives CASYNGDHTGELFF.

V is TRBV7-9 and J is TRBJ1-2; TRBD1 aligns across 7 bases. The germline V gene encodes CDR1 SEHNR and CDR2 FQNEAQ (reference sequence). The CDR3 has 13 residues. The trim removed 2 bases at V and 14 bases at J, leaving 11 bases unmatched. The CDR3 nucleotides are TGTGCCAGCAGCTTACCCGGGACAGCCCATGGAACCTTC. It specifies CASSLPGTAHGTF. Looking up the rest from reference TRBV7-9 and TRBJ1-2 gives the full variable domain: DTGVSQNPRHKITKRGQNVTFRCDPISEHNRLYWYRQTLGQGPEFLTYFQNEAQLEKSRLLSDRFSAERPKGSFSTLEIQRTEQGDSAMYLCASSLPGTAHGTFGSGTRLTVV.

The chain links TRBV6-5 to TRBJ1-4; the D gene is possibly TRBD1 (6 bases). V gave up 0 bases and J gave up 6 bases, with 11 bases separating them. CDR1 MNHEY and CDR2 SVGAGI come from the germline V gene. The CDR3 runs to 15 residues. The CDR3 is CASSYSKGGDEKLFF. CDR3 sequence (DNA): TGTGCCAGCAGTTACTCGAAGGGGGGGGATGAAAAACTGTTTTTT.

The CDR3 DNA sequence: TGCGCCAGCAGCCAGATAATGGGACAGGGACGGGGCGAGCAGTACTTC. Translation: CASSQIMGQGRGEQYF. The rearrangement links TRBV4-1 to TRBJ2-7, with 9 bases fitting TRBD1. The CDR3 length is 16 residues. Germline CDR1 is MGHRA and CDR2 is YSYEKL. V trimming: 3 bases; J trimming: 6 bases; junction bases outside the gene matches: 12.

The chain recombines TRBV11-3 with TRBJ2-7; TRBD2 matches 10 bases. J was trimmed by 0 bases and V by 1 base; bases with no gene match: 6. CDR1 is SGHNT and CDR2 is YENEEA in the germline V gene. The CDR3 contains 17 residues. The CDR3 nucleotides read TGTGCCAGCAGCTTAGTCGGACTAGCGGTGAGCTCCTACGAGCAGTACTTC. This codes for CASSLVGLAVSSYEQYF.

The chain has TRBV2 and TRBJ2-3, with TRBD2 identical over 15 bases. Germline V gene lookup returns CDR1 SNHLY and CDR2 FYNNEI. With V trimmed by 6 bases and J by 3 bases, 7 bases remained unmatched. CDR3 length equals 17 residues. As DNA, the CDR3 is TGTGCCAGCAGCCGATGGACTAGCGGGAGGGGTACAGATACGCAGTATTTT. It encodes CASSRWTSGRGTDTQYF.

The chain has TRBV3-1 (or the pseudogene TRBV3-2) and TRBJ2-2, with TRBD2 identical over 13 bases. After removal of 4 bases from V and 5 bases from J, the junction contained 13 bases not matched to a gene. This CDR3 has 19 amino acids. Germline CDR1 reads LGHDT; CDR2 reads YNNKEL (reference sequence). CDR3 bases: TGTGCCAGCAGCCCTTATACTAGCGGGAGGGCCGAGGGTACCGGGGAGCTGTTTTTT. This gives the protein CASSPYTSGRAEGTGELFF.

The chain carries TRBV28 and TRBJ1-2; D gene uncertain. This CDR3 region has 13 residues. V was cut by 3 bases and J by 4 bases, with 9 bases left in between. The germline V gene encodes CDR1 MDHEN and CDR2 SYDVKM. CDR3 protein: CASSFRGIYGYTF. The CDR3 coding sequence is TGTGCCAGCAGTTTTCGCGGGATCTATGGCTACACCTTC.

This chain connects TRBV6-5 to TRBJ2-5, with TRBD1 matching 7 bases. Trimming cost V 4 bases and J 0 bases; bases outside gene matches: 2. The CDR3 consists of 14 residues. CDR1 is MNHEY and CDR2 is SVGAGI in the germline V gene. CDR3 in DNA: TGTGCCAGCAGTTCAGACAGGGACCAAGAGACCCAGTACTTC. Translation: CASSSDRDQETQYF.

The J gene is TRBJ1-2, the V gene TRBV28; D ambiguous. V gave up 2 bases and J gave up 3 bases, with 13 bases separating them. Germline V gene lookup returns CDR1 MDHEN and CDR2 SYDVKM. The CDR3 spans 15 residues. CDR3 loop: CASSLTKGLHYGYTF. The CDR3 coding sequence is TGTGCCAGCAGTTTAACGAAAGGACTCCACTATGGCTACACCTTC.

This chain joins TRBV7-2 and TRBJ1-1; D possibly corresponds to TRBD1 (5 bases). Trimming shortened V by 5 bases and J by 2 bases, and 18 bases separated the two germline ends. CDR1 is SGHTA and CDR2 is FQGNSA in the germline V gene. The CDR3 loop spans 16 amino acids. The CDR3: CASSRTGINLNTEAFF. The CDR3 nucleotides read TGTGCCAGCAGCAGAACAGGAATAAACCTAAACACTGAAGCTTTCTTT.